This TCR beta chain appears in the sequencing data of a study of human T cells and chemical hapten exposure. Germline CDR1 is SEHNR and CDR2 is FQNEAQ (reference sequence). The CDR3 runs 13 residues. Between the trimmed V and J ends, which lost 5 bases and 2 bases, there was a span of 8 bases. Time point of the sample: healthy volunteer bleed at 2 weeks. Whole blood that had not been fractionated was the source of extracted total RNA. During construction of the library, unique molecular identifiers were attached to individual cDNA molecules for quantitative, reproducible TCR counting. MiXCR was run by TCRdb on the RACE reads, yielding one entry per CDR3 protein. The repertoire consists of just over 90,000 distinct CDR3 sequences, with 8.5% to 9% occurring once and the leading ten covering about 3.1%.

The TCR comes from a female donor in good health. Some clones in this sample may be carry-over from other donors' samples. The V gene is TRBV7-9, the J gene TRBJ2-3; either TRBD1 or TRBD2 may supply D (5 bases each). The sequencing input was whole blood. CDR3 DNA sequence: TGTGCCAGCAGCATGGGGGTCACAGATACGCAGTATTTT. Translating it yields CASSMGVTDTQYF.